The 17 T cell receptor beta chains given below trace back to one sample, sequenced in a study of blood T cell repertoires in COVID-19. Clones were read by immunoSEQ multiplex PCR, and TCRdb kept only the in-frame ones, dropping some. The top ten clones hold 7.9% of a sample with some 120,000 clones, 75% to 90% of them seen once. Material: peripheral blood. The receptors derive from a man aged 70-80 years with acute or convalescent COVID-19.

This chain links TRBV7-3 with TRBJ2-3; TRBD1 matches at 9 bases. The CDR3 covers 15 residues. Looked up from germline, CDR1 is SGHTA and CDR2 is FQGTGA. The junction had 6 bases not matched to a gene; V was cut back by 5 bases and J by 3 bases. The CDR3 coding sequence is TGTGCCAGCAGCGTACAGGGGGCACCTACAGATACGCAGTATTTT. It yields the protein CASSVQGAPTDTQYF.

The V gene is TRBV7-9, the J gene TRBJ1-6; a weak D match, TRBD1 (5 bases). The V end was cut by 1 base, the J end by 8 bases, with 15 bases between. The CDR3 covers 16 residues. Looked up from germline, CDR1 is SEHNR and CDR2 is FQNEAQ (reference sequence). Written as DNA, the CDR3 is TGTGCCAGCAGCTTAGGTCGGGTCAGGGTCGATTCACCCCTCCACTTT. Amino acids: CASSLGRVRVDSPLHF.

CDR3 sequence reads: CAWSVQGEHQPQHF. Here the CDR3 DNA reads TGTGCCTGGAGTGTACAGGGAGAACATCAGCCCCAGCATTTT. The chain links TRBV30 to TRBJ1-5, with D possibly matching TRBD1 (6 bases). CDR1 is GTSNPN and CDR2 is SVGIG in the germline V gene (reference sequence). The V gene lost 0 bases and the J gene lost 5 bases, with 11 bases spanning the gap. The CDR3 contains 14 residues. Complete variable domain (other parts from reference TRBV30 and TRBJ1-5): SQTIHQWPATLVQPVGSPLSLECTVEGTSNPNLYWYRQAAGRGLQLLFYSVGIGQISSEVPQNLSASRPQDRQFILSSKKLLLSDSGFYLCAWSVQGEHQPQHFGDGTRLSIL.

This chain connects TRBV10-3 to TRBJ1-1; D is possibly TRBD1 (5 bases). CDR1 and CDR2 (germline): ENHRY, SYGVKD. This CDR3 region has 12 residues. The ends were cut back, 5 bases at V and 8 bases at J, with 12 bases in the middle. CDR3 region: CAISFGGTEAFF. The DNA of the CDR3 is TGTGCCATCAGTTTCGGAGGGACCGAAGCTTTCTTT.

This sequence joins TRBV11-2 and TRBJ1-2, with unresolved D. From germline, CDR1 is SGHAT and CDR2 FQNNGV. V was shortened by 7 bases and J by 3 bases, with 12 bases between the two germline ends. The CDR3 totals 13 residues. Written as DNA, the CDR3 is TGTGCCAGCACCTTTAGCGGATACTATGGCTACACCTTC. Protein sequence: CASTFSGYYGYTF.

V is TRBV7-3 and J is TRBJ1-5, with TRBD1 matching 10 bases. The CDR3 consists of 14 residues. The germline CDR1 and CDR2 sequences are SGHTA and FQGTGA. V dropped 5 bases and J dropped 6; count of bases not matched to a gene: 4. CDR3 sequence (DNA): TGTGCCAGCAGCAGACAGGGGGCTGGTCAGCCCCAGCATTTT. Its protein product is CASSRQGAGQPQHF.

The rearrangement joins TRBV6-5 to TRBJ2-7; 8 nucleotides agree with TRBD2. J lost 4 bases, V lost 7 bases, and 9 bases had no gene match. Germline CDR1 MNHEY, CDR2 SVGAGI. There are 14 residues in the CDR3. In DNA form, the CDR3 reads TGTGCCAGCACCCCGCGGGGGGCTAGGTACGAGCAGTACTTC. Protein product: CASTPRGARYEQYF.

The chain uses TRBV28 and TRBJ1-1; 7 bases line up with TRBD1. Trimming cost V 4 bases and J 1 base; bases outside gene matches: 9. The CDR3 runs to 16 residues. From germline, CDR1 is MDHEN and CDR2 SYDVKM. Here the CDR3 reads CASSSPQQGKNTEAFF. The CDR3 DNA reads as TGTGCCAGCAGTTCTCCGCAACAGGGGAAGAACACTGAAGCTTTCTTT.

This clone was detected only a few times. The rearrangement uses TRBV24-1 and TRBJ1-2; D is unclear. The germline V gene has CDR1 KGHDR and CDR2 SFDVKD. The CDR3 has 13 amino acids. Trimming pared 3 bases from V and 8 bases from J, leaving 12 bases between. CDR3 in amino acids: CATSDGRTGGYTF. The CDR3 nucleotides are TGTGCCACCAGTGATGGTAGAACGGGGGGCTACACCTTC.

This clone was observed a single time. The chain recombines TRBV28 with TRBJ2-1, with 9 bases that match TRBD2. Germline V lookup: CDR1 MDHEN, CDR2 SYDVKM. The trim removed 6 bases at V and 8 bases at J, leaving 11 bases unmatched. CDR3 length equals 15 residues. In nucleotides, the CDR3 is TGTGCCAGCAGCCCCTACGCGGGAGGGTTGTATGAGCAGTTCTTC. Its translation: CASSPYAGGLYEQFF.

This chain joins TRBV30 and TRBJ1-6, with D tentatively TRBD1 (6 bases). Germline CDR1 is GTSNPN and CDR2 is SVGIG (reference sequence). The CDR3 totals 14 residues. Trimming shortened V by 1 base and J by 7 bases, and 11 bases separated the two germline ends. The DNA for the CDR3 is TGTGCCTGGAGTGGAAGTACAGGGAATTCACCCCTCCACTTT. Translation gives CAWSGSTGNSPLHF.

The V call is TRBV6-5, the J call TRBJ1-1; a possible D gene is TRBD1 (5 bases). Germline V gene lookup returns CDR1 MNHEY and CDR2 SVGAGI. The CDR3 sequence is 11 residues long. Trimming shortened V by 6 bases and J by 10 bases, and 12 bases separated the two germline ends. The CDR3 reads CASSLTVVAFF. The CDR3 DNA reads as TGTGCCAGCAGCTTGACAGTGGTAGCTTTCTTT.

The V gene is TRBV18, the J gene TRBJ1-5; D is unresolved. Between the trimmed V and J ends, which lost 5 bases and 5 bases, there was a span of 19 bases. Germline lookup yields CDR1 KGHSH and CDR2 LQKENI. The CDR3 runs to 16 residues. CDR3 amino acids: CASSSGIGGRDQPQHF. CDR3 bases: TGTGCCAGCTCATCCGGCATTGGCGGAAGAGATCAGCCCCAGCATTTT. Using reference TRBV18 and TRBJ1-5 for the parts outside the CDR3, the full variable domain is NAGVMQNPRHLVRRRGQEARLRCSPMKGHSHVYWYRQLPEEGLKFMVYLQKENIIDESGMPKERFSAEFPKEGPSILRIQQVVRGDSAAYFCASSSGIGGRDQPQHFGDGTRLSIL.

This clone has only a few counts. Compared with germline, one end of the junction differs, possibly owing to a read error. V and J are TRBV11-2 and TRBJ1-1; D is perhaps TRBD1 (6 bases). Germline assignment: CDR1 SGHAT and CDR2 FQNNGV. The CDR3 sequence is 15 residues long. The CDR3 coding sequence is TGTGCCAGCACCTTATCGGGGGGCTTGAACACTGAAGCTTTCTTT. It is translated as CASTLSGGLNTEAFF.

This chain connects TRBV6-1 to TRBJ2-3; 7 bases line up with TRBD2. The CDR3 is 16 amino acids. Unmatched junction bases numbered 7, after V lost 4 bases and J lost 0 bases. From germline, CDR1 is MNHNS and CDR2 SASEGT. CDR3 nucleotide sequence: TGTGCCAGCAGTGTAGGTCCGGGACTAAGCACAGATACGCAGTATTTT. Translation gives CASSVGPGLSTDTQYF.

The CDR3 protein is CASLSPTGMGQPQHF. CDR3 sequence (DNA): TGTGCCAGCCTTTCTCCCACAGGGATGGGTCAGCCCCAGCATTTT. This sequence joins TRBV28 and TRBJ1-5; a weak D match, TRBD1 (6 bases). This CDR3 is 15 amino acids long. V was clipped by 8 bases and J by 6 bases, with 20 bases between them. Germline CDR1 reads MDHEN; CDR2 reads SYDVKM.

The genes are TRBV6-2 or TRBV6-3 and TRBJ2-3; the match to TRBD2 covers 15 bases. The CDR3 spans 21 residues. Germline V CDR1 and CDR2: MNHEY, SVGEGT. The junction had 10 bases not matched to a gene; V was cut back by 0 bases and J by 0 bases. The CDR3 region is CASSYSTAGTSGGSSTDTQYF. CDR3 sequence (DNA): TGTGCCAGCAGTTACTCGACGGCCGGGACTAGCGGGGGGTCTAGCACAGATACGCAGTATTTT.